The subject of this entry is one TCR beta chain. The data belong to a study of blood T cell repertoires in COVID-19. In the study overall: Samples of COVID-19 (acute and convalescent) were obtained from the United States, Italy and Spain. From T cells, B-cell-depleted T cells, or PBMCs came the material, which was cDNA or gDNA.

The CDR3 is made up of 15 amino acids. V shed 5 bases and J 5 bases; nucleotides not matched to a gene: 11. The germline CDR1 and CDR2 sequences are SQVTM and ANQGSEA. Original processing notes: Reference gene primer amplification in the assay estimated nucleated cell counts. TCRdb's copy holds only in-frame clones and misses some; the assay was immunoSEQ multiplex PCR. The V and J calls and the clone size are those of that table, but D and trimming were determined from the DNA. The sample consists of under 50,000 clones, roughly 84% of them appearing once. The receptor's source is a man aged 65 to 85 with acute or convalescent COVID-19. This chain uses TRBV29-1 with TRBJ2-5; 10 bases align to TRBD2. Sequencing was carried out using peripheral blood. As DNA, the CDR3 is TGCAGCGTTTCCGGCCAAGCGGGAGGGCCGGAGACCCAGTACTTC. Its protein product is CSVSGQAGGPETQYF.